This is a list of T cell receptor beta chains from one sample in a study of cytomegalovirus exposure and HLA in healthy donors. Profiling relied on immunoSEQ multiplex PCR, and the TCRdb table lists in-frame clones only, not all of them. The table lists some 150,000 clones, about two thirds of them singletons. The sample was PBMCs. The receptors here all came from a man in his forties or fifties in good health and CMV-seropositive. The CDR3 runs from the conserved cysteine through the conserved F or W. Fields, in order: CDR3 protein, CDR3 DNA, V gene, J gene, clone size, D gene. D genes are given only for firm matches. A clone size is listed for some rows: how often the clone was seen (once, few, many), or a class if it is expanded.

CASRQVEGETQYF	TGTGCCAGCAGACAGGTGGAAGGCGAGACCCAGTACTTC	TRBV5-6	TRBJ2-5	.	.
CASSQRGPGTQYF	TGCGCCAGCAGCCAAAGGGGGCCCGGTACGCAGTATTTT	TRBV4-1	TRBJ2-3	.	TRBD1
CASSFPQGGTTGELFF	TGTGCCAGCAGCTTCCCCCAGGGGGGTACGACCGGGGAGCTGTTTTTT	TRBV11-2	TRBJ2-2	.	.
CASSSIRGPYEQYF	TGTGCCAGCAGTTCAATCAGGGGCCCCTACGAGCAGTACTTC	TRBV6-1	TRBJ2-7	few	.
CASSPQGAGETQYF	TGTGCCAGCAGCCCACAGGGGGCTGGAGAGACCCAGTACTTC	TRBV9	TRBJ2-5	.	TRBD1
CSVWGQQSGNTIYF	TGCAGCGTGTGGGGACAGCAGTCTGGAAACACCATATATTTT	TRBV29-1	TRBJ1-3	.	TRBD1
CASSRDTPYEQYF	TGTGCCAGCAGCCGGGACACCCCCTACGAGCAGTACTTC	TRBV7-9	TRBJ2-7	.	.
CASSRRRGNWKNTEAFF	TGTGCCAGCAGCCGACGGCGGGGGAACTGGAAGAACACTGAAGCTTTCTTT	TRBV7-9	TRBJ1-1	.	.
CASSEVGGSNEQFF	TGTGCCAGCAGTGAAGTGGGGGGGAGCAATGAGCAGTTCTTC	TRBV2	TRBJ2-1	.	TRBD2
CASSPEILNTEAFF	TGTGCCAGCTCTCCCGAGATATTGAACACTGAAGCTTTCTTT	TRBV18	TRBJ1-1	.	.
CASSELRENYGYTF	TGTGCCAGCAGTGAACTTAGAGAAAACTATGGCTACACCTTC	TRBV6-1	TRBJ1-2	.	.
CASSIVTTNGNQPQHF	TGTGCCAGTAGTATCGTAACAACGAATGGCAATCAGCCCCAGCATTTT	TRBV19	TRBJ1-5	.	.
CASSLVLGRLSYEQYF	TGTGCCAGCAGCTTAGTTTTAGGGAGGCTCTCCTACGAGCAGTACTTC	TRBV7-9	TRBJ2-7	.	.
CASSDRGTRSSYEQYF	TGCGCCAGCAGTGACAGGGGCACTCGTAGCTCCTACGAGCAGTACTTC	TRBV10-2	TRBJ2-7	.	.
CASSLVASGGYEQYF	TGCGCCAGCAGCTTGGTGGCTAGCGGGGGGTACGAGCAGTACTTC	TRBV5-1	TRBJ2-7	.	TRBD2
CASSPQTGAVGETQYF	TGTGCCAGCTCACCACAGACAGGGGCAGTAGGAGAGACCCAGTACTTC	TRBV18	TRBJ2-5	.	TRBD1
CAIPRGQAIYNEQFF	TGCGCCATCCCCAGGGGACAGGCAATATACAATGAGCAGTTCTTC	TRBV23-1	TRBJ2-1	.	TRBD1
CASNLAGGHIDTQYF	TGTGCCAGTAATCTAGCGGGGGGGCACATAGATACGCAGTATTTT	TRBV2	TRBJ2-3	.	TRBD2
CASRTGDYSGELFF	TGTGCCAGCAGGACAGGGGATTATTCCGGGGAGCTGTTTTTT	TRBV6-1	TRBJ2-2	.	TRBD1
CASSTGQVGTEAFF	TGCGCCAGCAGCACCGGACAGGTCGGTACTGAAGCTTTCTTT	TRBV5-1	TRBJ1-1	.	TRBD1